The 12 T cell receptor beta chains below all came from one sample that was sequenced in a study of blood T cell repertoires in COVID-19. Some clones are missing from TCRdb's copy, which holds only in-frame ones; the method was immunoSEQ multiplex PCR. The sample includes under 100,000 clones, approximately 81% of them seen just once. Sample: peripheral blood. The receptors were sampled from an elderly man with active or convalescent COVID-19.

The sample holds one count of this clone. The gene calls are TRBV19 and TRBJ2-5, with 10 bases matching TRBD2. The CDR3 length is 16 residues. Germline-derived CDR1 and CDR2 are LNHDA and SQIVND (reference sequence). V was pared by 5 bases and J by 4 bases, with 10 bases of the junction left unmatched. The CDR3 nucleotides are TGTGCCAGTAGTGAGAGTTTAGCGGGGGGAAGAGAGACCCAGTACTTC. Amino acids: CASSESLAGGRETQYF.

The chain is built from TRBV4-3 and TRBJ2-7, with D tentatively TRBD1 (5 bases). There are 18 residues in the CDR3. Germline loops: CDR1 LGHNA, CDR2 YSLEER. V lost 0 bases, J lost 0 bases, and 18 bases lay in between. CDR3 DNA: TGCGCCAGCAGCCAAGATAGCCCACAGGTCCCAAGCTCCTACGAGCAGTACTTC. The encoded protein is CASSQDSPQVPSSYEQYF.

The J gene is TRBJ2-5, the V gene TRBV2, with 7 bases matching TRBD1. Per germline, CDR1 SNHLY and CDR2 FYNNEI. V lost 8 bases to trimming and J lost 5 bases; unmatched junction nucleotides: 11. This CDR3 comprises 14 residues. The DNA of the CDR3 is TGTGCCAGCCACACAGGGGCCCCTGGGGAGACCCAGTACTTC. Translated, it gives CASHTGAPGETQYF.

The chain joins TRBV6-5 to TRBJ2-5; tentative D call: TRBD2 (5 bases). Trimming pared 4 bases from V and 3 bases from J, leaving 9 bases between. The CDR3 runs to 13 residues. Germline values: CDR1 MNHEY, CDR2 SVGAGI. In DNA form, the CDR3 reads TGTGCCAGCAGTTGGACTGGCGAAGAGACCCAGTACTTC. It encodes CASSWTGEETQYF.

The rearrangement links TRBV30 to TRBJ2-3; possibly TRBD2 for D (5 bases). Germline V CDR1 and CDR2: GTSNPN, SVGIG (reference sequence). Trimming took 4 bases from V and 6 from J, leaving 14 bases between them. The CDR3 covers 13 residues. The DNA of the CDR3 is TGTGCCTGGACCCTAGGAGGATTCGATACGCAGTATTTT. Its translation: CAWTLGGFDTQYF.

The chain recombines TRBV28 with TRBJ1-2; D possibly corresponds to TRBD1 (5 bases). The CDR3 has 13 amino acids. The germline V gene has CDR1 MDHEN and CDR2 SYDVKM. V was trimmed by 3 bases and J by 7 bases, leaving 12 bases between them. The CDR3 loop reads CASSLQTGTGYTF. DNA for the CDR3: TGTGCCAGCAGTTTGCAAACAGGTACTGGCTACACCTTC.

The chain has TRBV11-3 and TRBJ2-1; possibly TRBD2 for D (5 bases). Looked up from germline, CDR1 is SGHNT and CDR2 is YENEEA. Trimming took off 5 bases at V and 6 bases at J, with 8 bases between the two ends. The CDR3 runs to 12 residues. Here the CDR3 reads CASSRSGNEQFF. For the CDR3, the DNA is TGTGCCAGCAGCCGGAGCGGCAATGAGCAGTTCTTC.

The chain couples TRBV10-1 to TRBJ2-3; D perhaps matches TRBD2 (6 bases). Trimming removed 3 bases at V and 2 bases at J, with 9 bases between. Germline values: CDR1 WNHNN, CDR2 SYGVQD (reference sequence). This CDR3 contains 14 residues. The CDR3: CASSDAGNTDTQYF. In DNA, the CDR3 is TGCGCCAGCAGTGACGCGGGGAACACAGATACGCAGTATTTT.

CDR3 DNA sequence: TGTGCCAGCAGCTCCACAGGGGCACTGAACTATGGCTACACCTTC. It codes for CASSSTGALNYGYTF. The rearrangement uses TRBV11-2 and TRBJ1-2, with 7 bases aligning to TRBD1. This CDR3 region has 15 residues. The germline V gene has CDR1 SGHAT and CDR2 FQNNGV. V shed 4 bases, J shed 2 bases, and the junction held 7 bases outside the gene matches. Using reference TRBV11-2 and TRBJ1-2 for the parts outside the CDR3, the full variable domain is EAGVAQSPRYKIIEKRQSVAFWCNPISGHATLYWYQQILGQGPKLLIQFQNNGVVDDSQLPKDRFSAERLKGVDSTLKIQPAKLEDSAVYLCASSSTGALNYGYTFGSGTRLTVV.

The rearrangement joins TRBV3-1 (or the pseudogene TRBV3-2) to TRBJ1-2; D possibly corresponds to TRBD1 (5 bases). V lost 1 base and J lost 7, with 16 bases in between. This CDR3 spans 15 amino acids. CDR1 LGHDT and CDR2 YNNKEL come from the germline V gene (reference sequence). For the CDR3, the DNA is TGTGCCAGCAGCCAAGGTGGGGGGAGCGACCGTGGCTACACCTTC. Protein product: CASSQGGGSDRGYTF.

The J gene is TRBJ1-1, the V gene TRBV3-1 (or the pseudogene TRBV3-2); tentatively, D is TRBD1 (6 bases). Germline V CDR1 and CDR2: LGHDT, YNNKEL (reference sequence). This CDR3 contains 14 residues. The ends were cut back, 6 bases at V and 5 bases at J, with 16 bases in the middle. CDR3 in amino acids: CASSRSAGETEAFF. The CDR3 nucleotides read TGTGCCAGCAGTCGATCAGCAGGGGAAACTGAAGCTTTCTTT.

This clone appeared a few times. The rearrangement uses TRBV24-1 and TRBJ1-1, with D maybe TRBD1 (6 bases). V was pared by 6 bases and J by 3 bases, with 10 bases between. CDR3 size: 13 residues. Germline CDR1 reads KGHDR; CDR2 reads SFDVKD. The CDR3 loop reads CATSLRGDTEAFF. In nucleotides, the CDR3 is TGTGCCACCAGTCTCAGGGGCGACACTGAAGCTTTCTTT.